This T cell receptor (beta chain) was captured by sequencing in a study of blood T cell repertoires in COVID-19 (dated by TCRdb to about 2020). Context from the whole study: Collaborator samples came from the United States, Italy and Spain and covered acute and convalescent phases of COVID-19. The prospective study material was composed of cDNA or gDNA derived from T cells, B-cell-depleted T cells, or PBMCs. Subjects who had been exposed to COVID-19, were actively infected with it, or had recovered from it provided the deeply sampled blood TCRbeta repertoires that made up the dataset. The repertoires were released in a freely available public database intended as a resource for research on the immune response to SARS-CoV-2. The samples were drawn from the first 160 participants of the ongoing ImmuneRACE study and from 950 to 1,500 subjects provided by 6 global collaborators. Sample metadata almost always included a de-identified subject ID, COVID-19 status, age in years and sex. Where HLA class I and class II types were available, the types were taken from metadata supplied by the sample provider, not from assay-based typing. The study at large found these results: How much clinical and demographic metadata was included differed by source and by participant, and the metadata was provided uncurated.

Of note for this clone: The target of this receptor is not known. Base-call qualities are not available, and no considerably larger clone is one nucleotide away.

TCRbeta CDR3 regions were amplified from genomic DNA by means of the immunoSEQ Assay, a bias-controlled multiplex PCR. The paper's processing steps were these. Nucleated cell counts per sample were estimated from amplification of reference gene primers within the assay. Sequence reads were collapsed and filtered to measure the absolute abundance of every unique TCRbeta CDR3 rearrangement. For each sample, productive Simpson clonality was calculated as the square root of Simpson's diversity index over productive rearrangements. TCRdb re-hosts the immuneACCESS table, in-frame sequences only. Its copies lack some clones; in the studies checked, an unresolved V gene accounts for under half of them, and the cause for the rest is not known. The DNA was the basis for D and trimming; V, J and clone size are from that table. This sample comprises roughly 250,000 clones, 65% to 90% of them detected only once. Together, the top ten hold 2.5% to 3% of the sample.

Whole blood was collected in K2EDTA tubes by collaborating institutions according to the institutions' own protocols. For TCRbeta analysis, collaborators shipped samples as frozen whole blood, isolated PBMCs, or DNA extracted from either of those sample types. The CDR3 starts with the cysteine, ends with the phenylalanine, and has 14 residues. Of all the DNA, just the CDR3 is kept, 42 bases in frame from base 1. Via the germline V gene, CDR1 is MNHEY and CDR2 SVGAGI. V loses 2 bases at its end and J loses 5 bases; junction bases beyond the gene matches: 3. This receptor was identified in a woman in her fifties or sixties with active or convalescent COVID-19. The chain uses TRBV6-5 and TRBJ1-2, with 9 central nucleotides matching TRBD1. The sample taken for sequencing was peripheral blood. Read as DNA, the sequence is TGTGCCAGCAGTTACACAGGGGGCACTTATGGCTACACCTTC. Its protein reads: CASSYTGGTYGYTF.